This TCR beta chain was recorded in a study of metastatic and nonmetastatic thyroid tumors. As for the study in general: Repertoires from malignant and benign thyroid patients were compared across blood and tumor or nodule tissue.

The entire patient cohort was treatment-naive prior to thyroid surgery. Trimming took 5 bases from V and 4 from J; bases not matched to a gene: 10. This CDR3 is built from 16 residues. From germline, CDR1 is SGHDN and CDR2 FVKESK. TCRdb re-clonotyped the PCR reads via MiXCR. The profile shows approximately 17,000 clones, under 35% of them singletons. The sequenced material came from adjacent normal tissue. The J gene is TRBJ2-2, the V gene TRBV14; 7 positions match TRBD1. The sequence came from a female donor with papillary thyroid cancer or a benign thyroid nodule (not recorded which). Some clones in this sample may be carry-over from other donors' samples. The CDR3 loop is CASSLYRGSSTGELFF. CDR3 sequence (DNA): TGTGCCAGCAGCTTATACAGGGGATCTAGCACCGGGGAGCTGTTTTTT. Full variable domain (outside the CDR3, taken from reference TRBV14 and TRBJ2-2): EAGVTQFPSHSVIEKGQTVTLRCDPISGHDNLYWYRRVMGKEIKFLLHFVKESKQDESGMPNNRFLAERTGGTYSTLKVQPAELEDSGVYFCASSLYRGSSTGELFFGEGSRLTVL.